A selection of T cell receptor beta chains follows, all from one sample in a study of shared clonotypes between healthy human individuals. The protocol was immunoSEQ multiplex PCR, while the TCRdb copy is restricted to in-frame clones and leaves out a portion. Here the sample spans 730,000 or so clones, approximately 79% being singletons. Sequenced: memory CD4+ T cells sorted from blood. The receptors derive from a woman aged 25 to 39 in good health. The CDR3 runs from the conserved cysteine through the conserved F or W. D genes are given only for firm matches. Size is omitted from some rows. Given values are once, few, many or a class for expanded clones.

CDR3aa,CDR3nt,d_gene,v_gene,abundance,j_gene
CASSPSLAGGQETQYF,TGTGCCAGCAGCCCAAGCCTAGCGGGGGGCCAAGAGACCCAGTACTTC,TRBD2,TRBV27,NA,TRBJ2-5
CASSKIVRGGRAETQYF,TGTGCCAGCAGCAAAATCGTTAGAGGCGGGAGAGCGGAGACCCAGTACTTC,NA,TRBV21-1,NA,TRBJ2-5
CASSLQGRVSEAFF,TGTGCCAGCAGTTTACAGGGACGGGTTAGTGAAGCTTTCTTT,NA,TRBV27,NA,TRBJ1-1
CASTLGQGPIYGYTF,TGTGCCAGCACCCTGGGACAGGGGCCCATCTATGGCTACACCTTC,TRBD1,TRBV28,NA,TRBJ1-2
CSVADRVGTYEQYF,TGCAGCGTAGCTGACAGAGTCGGCACCTACGAGCAGTACTTC,NA,TRBV29-1,NA,TRBJ2-7
CASSTGGRFGEQYF,TGTGCCAGCAGTACGGGCGGGAGGTTCGGCGAGCAGTACTTC,TRBD2,TRBV28,NA,TRBJ2-7
CASSLSGQGTKEQYF,TGTGCCAGCAGTTTGTCAGGACAGGGAACAAAAGAGCAGTACTTC,TRBD1,TRBV28,NA,TRBJ2-7
CASSPTGNYGYTF,TGTGCCAGCAGCCCAACAGGAAACTATGGCTACACCTTC,NA,TRBV7-8,NA,TRBJ1-2
CASSRDLQETQYF,TGTGCCAGCAGCCGGGACTTGCAAGAGACCCAGTACTTC,NA,TRBV9,NA,TRBJ2-5
CATSRERPLENTEAFF,TGTGCCACCAGCAGGGAACGACCCCTCGAGAACACTGAAGCTTTCTTT,NA,TRBV15,NA,TRBJ1-1
CAWRRSGGGNQPQHF,TGTGCCTGGAGGAGGAGCGGGGGGGGCAATCAGCCCCAGCATTTT,NA,TRBV30,NA,TRBJ1-5
CASSQKAQGDTQYF,TGCGCCAGCAGCCAGAAAGCGCAGGGAGATACGCAGTATTTT,NA,TRBV4-1,once,TRBJ2-3
CASSGQQSYNSPLHF,TGTGCCAGCAGCGGACAGCAGTCCTATAATTCACCCCTCCACTTT,NA,TRBV28,NA,TRBJ1-6
CASSARQLETQYF,TGTGCCAGCAGCGCCCGACAGCTAGAGACCCAGTACTTC,NA,TRBV11-2,few,TRBJ2-5
CASIRRGGEQYF,TGTGCCAGCATTCGCAGGGGGGGCGAGCAGTACTTC,NA,TRBV28,NA,TRBJ2-7
CASSQDPGQDESEQYF,TGCGCCAGCAGTCAAGATCCGGGACAGGATGAAAGCGAGCAGTACTTC,TRBD1,TRBV23-1,NA,TRBJ2-7
CASSPAGREGEQYF,TGTGCCAGCAGCCCCGCCGGGCGGGAGGGTGAGCAGTACTTC,TRBD2,TRBV9,NA,TRBJ2-7
CASSGLTSTDTQYF,TGTGCCAGCAGTGGACTAACAAGCACAGATACGCAGTATTTT,NA,TRBV5-4,NA,TRBJ2-3
CASSLGEGRTGELFF,TGTGCCAGCAGCCTGGGGGAGGGCCGGACCGGGGAGCTGTTTTTT,TRBD2,TRBV5-6,NA,TRBJ2-2
CASSSQGNSNQPQHF,TGTGCCAGCAGTTCACAGGGAAATAGCAATCAGCCCCAGCATTTT,NA,TRBV27,NA,TRBJ1-5
CASSQVRGNTIYF,TGTGCCAGCAGCCAAGTCAGGGGAAACACCATATATTTT,NA,TRBV14,NA,TRBJ1-3
CASSPGQGYNSPLHF,TGTGCCAGCAGCCCGGGACAGGGCTATAATTCACCCCTCCACTTT,TRBD1,TRBV5-6,NA,TRBJ1-6
CARRQGCNQPQHF,TGTGCCAGGAGACAGGGCTGCAATCAGCCCCAGCATTTT,TRBD1,TRBV27,NA,TRBJ1-5
CASSYSLGFNTGELFF,TGTGCCAGCAGTTACTCGCTTGGATTTAACACCGGGGAGCTGTTTTTT,NA,TRBV6-6,NA,TRBJ2-2
CASLPGGKIRPYF,TGTGCCAGCCTGCCGGGCGGGAAGATAAGGCCGTACTTC,NA,TRBV2,NA,TRBJ2-7
CATSASGSGIGLVNIQYF,TGTGCCACCAGCGCCTCGGGGAGCGGGATTGGGTTGGTAAACATTCAGTACTTC,TRBD2,TRBV15,NA,TRBJ2-4